This T cell receptor (beta chain) was sequenced in a study of post-analysis software for immune sequencing data. The wider study: Patients had relapsing-remitting, secondary progressive or progressive-relapsing multiple sclerosis; some lacked subtype. Study results and caveats: Multiple sclerosis was associated with a significant reduction in normalized Chao1 diversity relative to controls. Elevated frequency relative to controls characterized roughly 5 TRBV segments in patients, TRBV5-6, TRBV5-1 and TRBV20-1 among them. Strong co-clustering by F measure was seen for same-batch samples.

Per germline, CDR1 SSHAT and CDR2 FNYEAQ (reference sequence). CDR3 size: 15 residues. On this clonotype: Its antigen remains unidentified. Relative to the germline gene, one junction end is altered; a read error may explain this.

TCR beta libraries were prepared from cDNA with unique molecular identifiers. The authors obtained approximately 460,000 cDNA molecules from around 1 to 9.1 million T cells. TCRdb passed the PCR reads through MiXCR, listing each CDR3 protein once. The top ten clones hold 4.9% of a sample with 650,000 to 850,000 distinct CDR3 sequences, around 45% of them seen once. Sequenced material: blood. The rearrangement uses TRBV7-7 and TRBJ2-1, with D uncertain. The receptor was derived from a girl aged 10 to 17 with multiple sclerosis. The CDR3 coding sequence is TGTGCTAGCAGTCTTCCTGGGTCGAGACCCAATGAGCAGTTCTTC. This encodes CASSLPGSRPNEQFF.